This record concerns one T cell receptor (beta chain) sequence. Data came from immunoSEQ multiplex PCR; TCRdb stores just in-frame clones and leaves some out. The sample records approximately 260,000 clones, about 81% being singletons. This record comes from a study of blood T cell repertoires in COVID-19. Across the study: The analysed material was cDNA or gDNA that came from T cells, B-cell-depleted T cells, or PBMCs.

Germline CDR1 reads SNHLY; CDR2 reads FYNNEI. The length of the CDR3 is 13 residues. V lost 8 bases and J lost 1, with 12 bases in between. The source is a woman aged 55 to 70 with active or convalescent COVID-19. This sequence joins TRBV2 and TRBJ2-7, with D perhaps matching TRBD1 (6 bases). Material: peripheral blood. The DNA of the CDR3 is TGTGCCAGCCGCGTGGGGGCTTCCTACGAGCAGTACTTC. Amino acid sequence: CASRVGASYEQYF.